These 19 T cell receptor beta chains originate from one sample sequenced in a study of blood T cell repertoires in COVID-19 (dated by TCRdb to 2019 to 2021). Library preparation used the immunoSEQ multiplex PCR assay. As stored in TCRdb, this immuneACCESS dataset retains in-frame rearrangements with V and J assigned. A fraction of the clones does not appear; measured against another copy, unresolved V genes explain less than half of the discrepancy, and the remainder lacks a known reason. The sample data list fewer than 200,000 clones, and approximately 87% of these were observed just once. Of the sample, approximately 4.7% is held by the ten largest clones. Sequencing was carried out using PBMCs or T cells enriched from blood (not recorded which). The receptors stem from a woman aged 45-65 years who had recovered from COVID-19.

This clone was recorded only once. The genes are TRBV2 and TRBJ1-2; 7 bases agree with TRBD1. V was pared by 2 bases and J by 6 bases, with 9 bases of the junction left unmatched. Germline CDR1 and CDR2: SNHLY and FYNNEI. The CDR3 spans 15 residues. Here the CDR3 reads CASSEFPSTGDGYTF. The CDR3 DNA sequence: TGTGCCAGCAGTGAATTTCCGAGCACAGGGGATGGCTACACCTTC.

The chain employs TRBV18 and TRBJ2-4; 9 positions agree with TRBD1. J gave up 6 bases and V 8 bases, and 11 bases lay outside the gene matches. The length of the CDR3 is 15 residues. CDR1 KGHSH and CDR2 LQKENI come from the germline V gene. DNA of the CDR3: TGTGCCAGCACCGAGGACAGGGGACGGTTAAACATTCAGTACTTC. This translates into CASTEDRGRLNIQYF.

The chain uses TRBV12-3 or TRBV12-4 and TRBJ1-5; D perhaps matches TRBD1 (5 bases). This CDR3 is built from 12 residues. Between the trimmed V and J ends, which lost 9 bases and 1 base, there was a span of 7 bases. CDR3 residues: CASTGSNQPQHF. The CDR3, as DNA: TGTGCCAGTACAGGAAGCAATCAGCCCCAGCATTTT.

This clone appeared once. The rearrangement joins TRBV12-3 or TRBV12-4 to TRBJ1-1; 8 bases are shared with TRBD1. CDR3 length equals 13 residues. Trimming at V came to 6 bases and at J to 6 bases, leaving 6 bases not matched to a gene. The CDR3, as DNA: TGTGCCAGCAGCCCTCAGGGGGCGGCTGAAGCTTTCTTT. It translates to CASSPQGAAEAFF.

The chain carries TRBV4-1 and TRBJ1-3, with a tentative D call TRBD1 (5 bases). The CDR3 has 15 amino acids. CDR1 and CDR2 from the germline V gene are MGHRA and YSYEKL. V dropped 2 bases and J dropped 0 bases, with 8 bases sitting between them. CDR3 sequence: CASSQQGVSGNTIYF. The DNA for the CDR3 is TGCGCCAGCAGCCAACAAGGGGTCTCTGGAAACACCATATATTTT.

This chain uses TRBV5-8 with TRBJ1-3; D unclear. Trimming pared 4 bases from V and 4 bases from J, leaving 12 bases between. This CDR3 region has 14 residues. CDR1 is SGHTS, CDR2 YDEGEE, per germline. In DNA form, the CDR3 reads TGTGCCAGCAGCCCTTTGGGGAGAGGAAACACCATATATTTT. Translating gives CASSPLGRGNTIYF.

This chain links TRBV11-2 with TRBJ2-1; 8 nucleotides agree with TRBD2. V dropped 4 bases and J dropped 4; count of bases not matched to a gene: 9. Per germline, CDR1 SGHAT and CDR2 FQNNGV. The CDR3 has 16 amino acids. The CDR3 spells CASSSVAGKAYNEQFF. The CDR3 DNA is TGTGCCAGCAGCTCTGTAGCGGGGAAGGCTTACAATGAGCAGTTCTTC.

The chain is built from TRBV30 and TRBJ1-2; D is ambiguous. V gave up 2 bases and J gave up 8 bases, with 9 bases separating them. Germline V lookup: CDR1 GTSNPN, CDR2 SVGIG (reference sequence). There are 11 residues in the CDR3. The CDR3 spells CAWSPFEGYTF. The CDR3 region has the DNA TGTGCCTGGAGTCCCTTTGAGGGCTACACCTTC. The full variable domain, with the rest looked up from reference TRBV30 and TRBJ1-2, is SQTIHQWPATLVQPVGSPLSLECTVEGTSNPNLYWYRQAAGRGLQLLFYSVGIGQISSEVPQNLSASRPQDRQFILSSKKLLLSDSGFYLCAWSPFEGYTFGSGTRLTVV.

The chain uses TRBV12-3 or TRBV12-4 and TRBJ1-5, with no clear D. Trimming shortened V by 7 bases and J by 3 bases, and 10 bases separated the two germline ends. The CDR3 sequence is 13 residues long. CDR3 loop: CASTTYPNQPQHF. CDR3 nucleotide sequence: TGTGCCAGCACCACTTACCCCAATCAGCCCCAGCATTTT.

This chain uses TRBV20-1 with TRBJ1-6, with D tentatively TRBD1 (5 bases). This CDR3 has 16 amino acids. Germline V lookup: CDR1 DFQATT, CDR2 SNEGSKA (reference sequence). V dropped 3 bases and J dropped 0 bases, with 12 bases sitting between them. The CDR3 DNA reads TGCAGTGCTAGTCGGCAGGGCGACTCCTATAATTCACCCCTCCACTTT. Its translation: CSASRQGDSYNSPLHF.

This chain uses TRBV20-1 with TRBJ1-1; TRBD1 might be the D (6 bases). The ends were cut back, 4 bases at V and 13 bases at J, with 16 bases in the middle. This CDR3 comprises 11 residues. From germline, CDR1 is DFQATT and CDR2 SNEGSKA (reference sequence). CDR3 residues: CSATQGRHYFF. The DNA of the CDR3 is TGCAGTGCTACACAGGGTCGGCATTATTTCTTT.

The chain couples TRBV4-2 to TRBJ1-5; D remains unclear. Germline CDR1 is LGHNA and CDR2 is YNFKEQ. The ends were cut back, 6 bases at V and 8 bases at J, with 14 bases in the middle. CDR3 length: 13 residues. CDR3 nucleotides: TGTGCCAGCAGGGAGGAGTTCGGAGAGCCCCAGCATTTT. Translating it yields CASREEFGEPQHF.

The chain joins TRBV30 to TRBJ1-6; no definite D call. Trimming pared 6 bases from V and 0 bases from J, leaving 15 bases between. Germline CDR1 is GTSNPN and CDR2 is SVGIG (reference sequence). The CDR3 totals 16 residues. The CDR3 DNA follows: TGTGCCTGCAACCCCCTCGGGAGCTCCTATAATTCACCCCTCCACTTT. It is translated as CACNPLGSSYNSPLHF.

CDR3 protein: CASSELLANYGYTF. CDR3 DNA: TGTGCCAGCAGTGAATTGTTAGCTAACTATGGCTACACCTTC. The chain combines TRBV25-1 with TRBJ1-2; D uncertain. Germline-derived CDR1 and CDR2 are MGHDK and SYGVNS. Trimming cost V 1 base and J 0 bases, with 6 bases left between them. There are 14 residues in the CDR3.

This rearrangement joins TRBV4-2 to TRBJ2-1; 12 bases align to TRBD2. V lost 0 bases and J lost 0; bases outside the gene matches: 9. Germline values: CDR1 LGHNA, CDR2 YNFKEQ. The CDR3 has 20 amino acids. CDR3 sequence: CASSQEQTSGGLSSYNEQFF. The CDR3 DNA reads TGTGCCAGCAGCCAAGAACAGACTAGCGGGGGCCTCAGCTCCTACAATGAGCAGTTCTTC.

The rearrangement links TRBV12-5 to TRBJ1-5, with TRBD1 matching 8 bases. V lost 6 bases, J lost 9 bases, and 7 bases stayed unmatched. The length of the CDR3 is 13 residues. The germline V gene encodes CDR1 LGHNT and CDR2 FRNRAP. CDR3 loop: CASGPTGVGPQHF. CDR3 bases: TGTGCTAGTGGGCCGACAGGGGTAGGGCCCCAGCATTTT.

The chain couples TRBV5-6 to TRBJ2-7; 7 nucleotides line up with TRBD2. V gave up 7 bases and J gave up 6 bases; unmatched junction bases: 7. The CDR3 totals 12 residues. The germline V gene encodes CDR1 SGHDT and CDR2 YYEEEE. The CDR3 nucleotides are TGTGCCAGCCTCGGGGAGGGAGGCGAGCAGTACGTC. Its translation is CASLGEGGEQYV.

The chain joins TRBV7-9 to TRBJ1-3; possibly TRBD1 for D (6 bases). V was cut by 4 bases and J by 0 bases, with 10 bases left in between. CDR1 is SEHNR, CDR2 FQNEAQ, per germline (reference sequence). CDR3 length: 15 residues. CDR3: CASSSMDSSGNTIYF. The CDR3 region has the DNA TGTGCCAGCAGCTCGATGGACAGCTCTGGAAACACCATATATTTT.

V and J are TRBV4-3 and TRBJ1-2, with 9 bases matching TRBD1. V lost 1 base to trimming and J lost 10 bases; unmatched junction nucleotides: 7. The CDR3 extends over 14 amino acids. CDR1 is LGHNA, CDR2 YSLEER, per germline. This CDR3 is CASSQAGTGSFYTF. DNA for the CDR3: TGCGCCAGCAGCCAAGCCGGGACAGGGTCCTTCTACACCTTC.